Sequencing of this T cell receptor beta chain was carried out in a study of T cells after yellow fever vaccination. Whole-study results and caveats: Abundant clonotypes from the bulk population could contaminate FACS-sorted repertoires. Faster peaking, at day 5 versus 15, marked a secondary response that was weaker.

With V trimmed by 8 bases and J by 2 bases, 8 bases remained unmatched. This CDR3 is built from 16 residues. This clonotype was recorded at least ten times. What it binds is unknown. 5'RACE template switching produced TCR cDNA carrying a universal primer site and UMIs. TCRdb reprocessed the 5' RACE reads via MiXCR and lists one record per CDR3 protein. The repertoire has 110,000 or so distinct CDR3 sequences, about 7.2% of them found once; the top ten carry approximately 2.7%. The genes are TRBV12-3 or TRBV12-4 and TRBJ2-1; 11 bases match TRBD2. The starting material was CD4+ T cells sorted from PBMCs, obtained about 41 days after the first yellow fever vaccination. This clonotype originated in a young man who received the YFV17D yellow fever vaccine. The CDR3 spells CASGILAGEAYNEQFF. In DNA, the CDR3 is TGTGCCAGCGGAATACTAGCGGGGGAAGCCTACAATGAGCAGTTCTTC.